This T cell receptor beta chain was sequenced for a study of radiation and T cells in renal cell carcinoma. The V and J ends lost 5 bases and 0 bases respectively, with 1 base between them. Germline V lookup: CDR1 SNHLY, CDR2 FYNNEI. The CDR3 extends over 11 amino acids. The protocol was immunoSEQ multiplex PCR, while the TCRdb copy is restricted to in-frame clones and leaves out a portion. Of 90,000 to 100,000 clones in the sample, around 80% were seen once. Time point noted: blood 4 weeks post-SBRT, at nephrectomy. Treatment given: 15 Gy SBRT to primary tumor, nephrectomy 4 weeks later. The sample in question was blood, obtained from a patient whose treatment included radiotherapy and nephrectomy. This sequence joins TRBV2 and TRBJ2-5, with D unresolved. This TCR derives from a man in his 60s with renal cell carcinoma. The CDR3 nucleotides are TGTGCCAGCAGTTACCAAGAGACCCAGTACTTC. Its translation: CASSYQETQYF.